This T cell receptor beta chain was found in a study of blood T cell repertoires in COVID-19. Trimming cost V 2 bases and J 5 bases; bases outside gene matches: 8. The CDR3 is 15 residues long. Germline lookup yields CDR1 SGHNT and CDR2 YYREEE (reference sequence). The assay was immunoSEQ multiplex PCR, and TCRdb's table has in-frame clones only and misses some. The data contain around 100,000 clones, about four fifths of them singletons. Sequencing was done on a sample of peripheral blood. The clonotype originates from a man aged 55 to 70 with acute or convalescent COVID-19. V and J are TRBV5-4 and TRBJ1-2, with 8 bases lining up with TRBD1. CDR3 loop: CASSFQDRVSYGYTF. For the CDR3, the DNA is TGTGCCAGCAGCTTTCAGGACAGGGTTTCATATGGCTACACCTTC.